This T cell receptor (beta chain) was identified during a study of regulatory T cells in long-lasting Graves disease. CDR3 size: 18 residues. Germline loops: CDR1 SEHNR, CDR2 FQNEAQ (reference sequence). Trimming cost V 3 bases and J 0 bases; bases outside gene matches: 9. This clonotype has a count of ten or more. Its antigen is as yet unknown. General study results and limits: With persistent disease, TRBV28, TRBJ1-2 and TRBJ2-5 were the favored segments.

Time point here: newly diagnosed GD, antithyroid drugs for less than 3 months. The TCR library was prepared using RNA isolated from PBMCs. All patients originated from an endocrinology department located in Xi'an, China. Building the TCR beta libraries relied on iRepertoire HTBI primers, and CDR3 regions underwent Arm-PCR. TCRdb ran MiXCR on the multiplex PCR reads and lists one entry per CDR3 protein. This table has hundreds of thousands of distinct CDR3 sequences, roughly 17% appearing once. This sample also belongs to another study, concerning T cells in Graves' hyperthyroidism and ophthalmopathy. That source adds: The HTBI primer set served for first-round RT-PCR of the TCR CDR3. Blood also carried most thyroid clonotypes expanded above 0.001.

The source material was peripheral blood mononuclear cells (PBMCs), sampled at new diagnosis, from a patient treated with antithyroid drugs. This chain joins TRBV7-9 and TRBJ2-1, with 9 nucleotides matching TRBD2. The receptor's source is a man aged 40-55 years with Graves disease. The CDR3 loop reads CASSFPSGGYSSYNEQFF. CDR3 nucleotide sequence: TGTGCCAGCAGCTTTCCCAGCGGGGGGTACAGCTCCTACAATGAGCAGTTCTTC.